The T cell receptor (beta chain) described here comes from a study of blood T cell repertoires in COVID-19. Background on the study: Whether acute or convalescent, the COVID-19 samples came from the United States, Italy and Spain. Sources were T cells, B-cell-depleted T cells, or PBMCs; the material itself was cDNA or gDNA.

Seattle participants joined during active infection and were tracked over time. This clone has a handful of counts. Per the original data handling: Amplification of reference gene primers provided the estimated nucleated cell counts. This table comes from immunoSEQ multiplex PCR, and its TCRdb copy is limited to in-frame clones, with some not included. The DNA was the basis for D and trimming; V, J and clone size are from that table. The top ten clones hold under 8.5% of a sample with more than 200,000 clones, roughly four fifths of them seen once. The germline V gene encodes CDR1 LGHDT and CDR2 YNNKEL (reference sequence). J gave up 6 bases and V 0 bases, and 6 bases lay outside the gene matches. The CDR3 extends over 16 amino acids.

The TCR comes from a woman older than 75 with COVID-19, enrolled during active disease. Material for sequencing was peripheral blood. V gene TRBV3-1 (or the pseudogene TRBV3-2) combines with J gene TRBJ2-2, with 8 bases lining up with TRBD2. The CDR3 nucleotides are TGTGCCAGCAGCCAAGAGGGACTAGTGAGACCCGGGGAGCTGTTTTTT. Amino acids: CASSQEGLVRPGELFF.